The TCR beta chain described here comes from a study of cytomegalovirus exposure and HLA in healthy donors. Turning to the study itself: Earlier, 100 million to 130 million unique TCR beta sequences were recovered from approximately 200 million T cells by an analysis.

This clone was counted only a few times. The CDR3 loop spans 15 amino acids. V was clipped by 5 bases and J by 6 bases; unmatched bases: 12. From germline, CDR1 is SGHDT and CDR2 YYEEEE. A multiplex PCR was run with 60 Vbeta primers and 13 Jbeta primers. The data were produced by immunoSEQ multiplex PCR, yet TCRdb's version contains in-frame clones alone and is incomplete. The sample has over 70,000 clones; around 80% are singletons. Healthy bone marrow donors made up the cohort. The rearrangement joins TRBV5-6 to TRBJ2-7; 9 bases are a match to TRBD1. The receptor's source is a male donor in good health and CMV-seropositive. The sample was PBMCs. The CDR3 here is CASSLTGGESLEQYF. The DNA of the CDR3 is TGTGCCAGCAGTTTAACAGGGGGCGAGTCTCTCGAGCAGTACTTC.